The 21 T cell receptor beta chains below come from one sample, sequenced in a study of T cells in Graves' hyperthyroidism and ophthalmopathy. Researchers amplified the TCR beta CDR3 regions from RNA transcripts. First-round RT-PCR targeting the TCR CDR3 was performed with the HTBI primer set. MiXCR was run by TCRdb on the multiplex PCR reads, yielding one entry per CDR3 protein. The sample yields 340,000 or so distinct CDR3 sequences, around 20% seen once. Sequencing was performed on blood. These receptors were taken from a woman aged 45-59 years with Graves' hyperthyroidism.

The gene calls are TRBV6-1 and TRBJ1-4; D may be TRBD1 (5 bases). Trimming removed 4 bases at V and 7 bases at J, with 13 bases between. Germline CDR1 MNHNS, CDR2 SASEGT. The CDR3 is 14 amino acids. This CDR3 is CASSGGGILEKLFF. CDR3 bases: TGTGCCAGCAGTGGGGGGGGGATCCTTGAAAAACTGTTTTTT.

This clonotype was seen at least ten times. This chain joins TRBV28 and TRBJ1-2; 9 nucleotides line up with TRBD1. Losses at the gene ends were 5 bases for V and 4 bases for J; bases not matched to a gene: 8. The CDR3 loop spans 15 amino acids. Germline lookup yields CDR1 MDHEN and CDR2 SYDVKM. The CDR3 bases are TGTGCCAGCAGTGCGGGGACAGGGCGGCTCTATGGCTACACCTTC. Translating it yields CASSAGTGRLYGYTF.

This clonotype has more than one count but fewer than ten. The V call is TRBV20-1, the J call TRBJ2-1; TRBD2 is a possible D gene (6 bases). V was clipped by 3 bases and J by 3 bases, with 15 bases between them. The CDR3 is 15 amino acids. Looked up from germline, CDR1 is DFQATT and CDR2 is SNEGSKA (reference sequence). CDR3: CSASPRSGLYNEQFF. The CDR3 bases are TGCAGTGCTAGCCCGAGGAGCGGGCTCTACAATGAGCAGTTCTTC.

The CDR3 reads CASRDFTDTQYF. The CDR3, as DNA: TGTGCCAGTCGGGACTTCACAGATACGCAGTATTTT. The chain carries TRBV19 and TRBJ2-3; TRBD2 might be the D (6 bases). V lost 8 bases and J lost 2, with 8 bases in between. The germline CDR1 and CDR2 sequences are LNHDA and SQIVND (reference sequence). The CDR3 extends over 12 amino acids.

This clonotype has a count of ten or more. This chain connects TRBV28 to TRBJ2-7; TRBD2 is a possible D gene (6 bases). The CDR3 covers 12 residues. V gave up 3 bases and J gave up 9 bases, with 12 bases separating them. In germline, CDR1 is MDHEN, CDR2 SYDVKM. CDR3: CASSFVLSGQYF. For the CDR3, the DNA is TGTGCCAGCAGTTTTGTTCTTAGCGGGCAGTACTTC.

This clonotype came up many times. The chain is built from TRBV20-1 and TRBJ2-7; TRBD2 aligns across 9 bases. J gave up 4 bases and V 0 bases, and 4 bases lay outside the gene matches. CDR1 and CDR2 from the germline V gene are DFQATT and SNEGSKA (reference sequence). This CDR3 region has 14 residues. CDR3 loop: CSARDPGLAYEQYF. CDR3 bases: TGCAGTGCTAGAGATCCGGGACTAGCTTACGAGCAGTACTTC.

This chain links TRBV30 with TRBJ2-7; the D gene is possibly TRBD2 (6 bases). The CDR3 is 13 residues long. The germline V gene encodes CDR1 GTSNPN and CDR2 SVGIG (reference sequence). Between the trimmed V and J ends, which lost 0 bases and 6 bases, there was a span of 12 bases. The CDR3 nucleotides are TGTGCCTGGAGTGTACTTCAGGGACTCGAGCAGTACTTC. Its protein is CAWSVLQGLEQYF.

At least ten counts were recorded for this clonotype. Mismatch with germline at one junction end may stem from a read error. J is TRBJ2-1 and V is TRBV3-1; TRBD2 agrees at 7 bases. From germline, CDR1 is LGHDT and CDR2 YNNKEL (reference sequence). This CDR3 is 15 amino acids long. CDR3 sequence: CTSSIVRERSNEQFF. The CDR3 nucleotides are TGTACCAGCAGCATAGTGCGGGAGCGGAGCAATGAGCAGTTCTTC.

This clonotype was seen repeatedly, ten times or more. CDR3 nucleotides: TGTGCCAGTAGGCTAGCGGGATCTACCCCCTACGAGCAGTACTTC. Protein sequence: CASRLAGSTPYEQYF. V gene TRBV6-1 combines with J gene TRBJ2-7, with 9 bases lining up with TRBD2. The CDR3 has 15 amino acids. With 9 bases clipped from V and 2 bases from J, the junction kept 11 bases outside the gene matches. CDR1 MNHNS and CDR2 SASEGT come from the germline V gene.

This clonotype was seen a few times. This chain joins TRBV4-1 and TRBJ2-3, with TRBD2 matching 13 bases. The CDR3 consists of 16 residues. Trimming removed 2 bases from V and 6 bases from J; junction bases left unmatched: 5. Germline V gene sequence: CDR1 MGHRA, CDR2 YSYEKL. The CDR3 loop reads CASSQYGLAGADTQYF. DNA for the CDR3: TGCGCCAGCAGCCAATACGGACTAGCGGGAGCGGATACGCAGTATTTT.

This clonotype has only a few counts. This rearrangement joins TRBV29-1 to TRBJ1-4, with D unresolved. The CDR3 loop spans 12 amino acids. V shed 7 bases and J shed 5 bases, with 11 bases lying between them. Looked up from germline, CDR1 is SQVTM and CDR2 is ANQGSEA. The CDR3 region has the DNA TGCAGCGGCACGAAAGGGAATGAAAAACTGTTTTTT. This encodes CSGTKGNEKLFF.

This clonotype was counted a few times. The rearrangement uses TRBV5-6 and TRBJ2-2, with 12 positions matching TRBD1. The CDR3 runs 16 residues. J gave up 6 bases and V 4 bases, and 7 bases lay outside the gene matches. Germline CDR1 reads SGHDT; CDR2 reads YYEEEE. The CDR3 reads CASSLRDRGPAGELFF. The CDR3 region has the DNA TGTGCCAGCAGCCTCCGGGACAGGGGGCCCGCCGGGGAGCTGTTTTTT.

This clonotype occurred many times. The rearrangement uses TRBV7-9 and TRBJ2-5, with no clear D. Trimming pared 4 bases from V and 7 bases from J, leaving 13 bases between. The CDR3 is made up of 13 amino acids. Germline loops: CDR1 SEHNR, CDR2 FQNEAQ (reference sequence). The CDR3 nucleotides are TGTGCCAGCAGCTATAAGGGCGTAGGGACCCAGTACTTC. Translated: CASSYKGVGTQYF. Together with reference TRBV7-9 and TRBJ2-5, the CDR3 gives the full variable domain: DTGVSQNPRHKITKRGQNVTFRCDPISEHNRLYWYRQTLGQGPEFLTYFQNEAQLEKSRLLSDRFSAERPKGSFSTLEIQRTEQGDSAMYLCASSYKGVGTQYFGPGTRLLVL.

The chain uses TRBV4-1 and TRBJ1-5; a possible D gene is TRBD1 (5 bases). Per germline, CDR1 MGHRA and CDR2 YSYEKL. The CDR3 is 22 residues long. V shed 0 bases and J shed 1 base, with 28 bases lying between them. The CDR3 DNA reads TGCGCCAGCAGCCAAGATCGGTGGGCAGGGAGGGGCCTATTTGTGAGCAATCAGCCCCAGCATTTT. Amino acids: CASSQDRWAGRGLFVSNQPQHF.

This clonotype has a count of ten or more. This chain connects TRBV20-1 to TRBJ2-5; no reliable D call. Germline V gene sequence: CDR1 DFQATT, CDR2 SNEGSKA (reference sequence). V shed 5 bases and J shed 4 bases, with 8 bases lying between them. This CDR3 has 11 residues. CDR3 in amino acids: CSAPKAETQYF. CDR3 DNA: TGCAGTGCTCCGAAAGCAGAGACCCAGTACTTC.

Many counts were recorded for this clonotype. This rearrangement joins TRBV29-1 to TRBJ2-7; 8 positions agree with TRBD1. Per germline, CDR1 SQVTM and CDR2 ANQGSEA. The trim removed 4 bases at V and 2 bases at J, leaving 1 base unmatched. CDR3 length equals 12 residues. This chain's CDR3 is CSVVGQAYEQYF. The CDR3, as DNA: TGCAGCGTTGTGGGACAGGCCTACGAGCAGTACTTC.

V is TRBV20-1 and J is TRBJ2-1; 9 nucleotides match TRBD1. Germline loops: CDR1 DFQATT, CDR2 SNEGSKA (reference sequence). CDR3 length: 14 residues. Trimming removed 6 bases from V and 10 bases from J; junction bases left unmatched: 13. CDR3 DNA sequence: TGCAGTGCGTATAGCCGGGACAGGGTAAAAGAGCAGTTCTTC. Protein: CSAYSRDRVKEQFF.

This chain uses TRBV5-1 with TRBJ2-3, with 9 positions matching TRBD2. The V gene's germline CDR1 is SGHRS and CDR2 YFSETQ. The CDR3 is made up of 14 amino acids. With 5 bases clipped from V and 1 base from J, the junction kept 2 bases outside the gene matches. CDR3 sequence (DNA): TGCGCCAGCAGGAAGCGGGGGGGCACAGATACGCAGTATTTT. This sequence encodes CASRKRGGTDTQYF.

This clonotype was observed many times. CDR3 sequence (DNA): TGTGCCAGCAGCTCAGCCGACAGGGAGGCTTTCTTT. Its translation is CASSSADREAFF. This chain uses TRBV7-8 with TRBJ1-1, with TRBD1 matching 7 bases. V gave up 4 bases and J gave up 11 bases; unmatched junction bases: 7. The CDR3 contains 12 residues. Germline V gives CDR1 SGHVS, CDR2 FQNEAQ.

This clonotype was seen many times. The rearrangement joins TRBV5-1 to TRBJ2-2, with D unclear. The CDR3 is 16 amino acids. V dropped 3 bases and J dropped 0 bases, with 12 bases sitting between them. Per germline, CDR1 SGHRS and CDR2 YFSETQ. For the CDR3, the DNA is TGCGCCAGCAGCTCGAGGTCTAGTCCGAACACCGGGGAGCTGTTTTTT. Translated: CASSSRSSPNTGELFF.

In its sample, this clonotype was seen many times. V usage is TRBV28 and J usage is TRBJ1-1; D remains unclear. V was pared by 4 bases and J by 3 bases, with 6 bases between. CDR3 size: 12 residues. Looked up from germline, CDR1 is MDHEN and CDR2 is SYDVKM. CDR3 loop: CASSSGYTEAFF. As DNA, the CDR3 is TGTGCCAGCAGTTCTGGGTACACTGAAGCTTTCTTT.